Sequencing of this T cell receptor (beta chain) was carried out in a study of blood T cell repertoires in COVID-19. Repertoires were generated with immunoSEQ multiplex PCR, while TCRdb's copy carries only in-frame clones and drops some. This table has 180,000 or so clones, roughly 86% appearing once. The sequencing sample was made of peripheral blood. The receptor was isolated from a man in his 70s with acute or convalescent COVID-19.

CDR3 in DNA: TGCAGCGTTGGGAGCTCCTACAATGAGCAGTTCTTC. This codes for CSVGSSYNEQFF. The chain has TRBV29-1 and TRBJ2-1; D not certain. The V end was cut by 4 bases, the J end by 0 bases, with 4 bases between. In germline, CDR1 is SQVTM, CDR2 ANQGSEA. The CDR3 has 12 residues.